The 9 T cell receptor beta chains reported below all come from one sample, sequenced in a study of shared clonotypes between healthy human individuals. The protocol was immunoSEQ multiplex PCR, while the TCRdb copy is restricted to in-frame clones and leaves out a portion. The sample contains about 2 million clones, roughly 95% of which appear only once. Naive CD8 cells were CD45RO-negative, positively selected for CCR7, excluding terminally differentiated effector memory CD45RA+ cells. Material for sequencing was naive CD8+ T cells sorted from blood. All receptors derive from a young man in good health.

The chain recombines TRBV6-5 with TRBJ2-7; possible D gene TRBD1, 6 bases. Trimming shortened V by 2 bases and J by 4 bases, and 18 bases separated the two germline ends. This CDR3 region has 16 residues. Per germline, CDR1 MNHEY and CDR2 SVGAGI. This CDR3 is CASSYLPTGGGYEQYF. The CDR3 nucleotides read TGTGCCAGCAGTTACCTCCCGACAGGCGGCGGGTACGAGCAGTACTTC.

As concerns this clone: Distinct nucleotide sequences in the sample also encode this CDR3. This chain links TRBV28 with TRBJ2-2, with D perhaps matching TRBD1 (6 bases). With 1 base removed from V and 5 bases from J, the gap between germline ends came to 8 bases. CDR1 is MDHEN, CDR2 SYDVKM, per germline. The CDR3 totals 14 residues. The CDR3 loop reads CASSLSGETGELFF. The CDR3 bases are TGTGCCAGCAGTTTATCAGGGGAGACCGGGGAGCTGTTTTTT.

This chain connects TRBV4-3 to TRBJ2-5, with 10 nucleotides matching TRBD2. The ends lost 0 bases at V and 5 bases at J; junction bases unmatched: 15. The CDR3 runs 19 residues. Germline values: CDR1 LGHNA, CDR2 YSLEER. The CDR3 protein is CASSQDAVTSGVFGETQYF. CDR3 in DNA: TGCGCCAGCAGCCAAGATGCGGTCACTAGCGGGGTCTTCGGGGAGACCCAGTACTTC.

Turning to this clone: Other DNA sequences from this sample encode an identical CDR3 as well. The CDR3, as DNA: TGTGCCAGCAGCCCCTCGGGACACTACGAGCAGTACTTC. It specifies CASSPSGHYEQYF. The rearrangement links TRBV11-2 to TRBJ2-7, with a tentative D call TRBD1 (6 bases). The CDR3 covers 13 residues. Germline lookup yields CDR1 SGHAT and CDR2 FQNNGV. Trimming left V 5 bases short and J 3 bases short, with 11 bases between.

The chain links TRBV10-2 to TRBJ2-2; D unresolved. The CDR3 consists of 15 residues. The germline V gene has CDR1 WSHSY and CDR2 SAAADI. The V end lost 6 bases, the J end lost 1 base, and 12 bases lay between the germline ends. The CDR3 is CASSPFDVNTGELFF. The CDR3 DNA is TGCGCCAGCAGCCCGTTCGATGTGAACACCGGGGAGCTGTTTTTT.

V usage is TRBV7-2 and J usage is TRBJ2-3; TRBD2 agrees at 10 bases. Unmatched junction bases numbered 9, after V lost 7 bases and J lost 5 bases. Germline assignment: CDR1 SGHTA and CDR2 FQGNSA. The CDR3 extends over 15 amino acids. As DNA, the CDR3 is TGTGCCAGCACCCCAAGCGGGGGGGGAGGAGATACGCAGTATTTT. It specifies CASTPSGGGGDTQYF.

With regard to this clone: The sample carries other DNA sequences with the same CDR3. V is TRBV6-5 and J is TRBJ2-7; possibly TRBD2 for D (6 bases). There are 15 residues in the CDR3. CDR1 is MNHEY and CDR2 is SVGAGI in the germline V gene. V was shortened by 0 bases and J by 2 bases, with 11 bases between the two germline ends. This CDR3 is CASSYSSGGTYEQYF. DNA of the CDR3: TGTGCCAGCAGTTACTCCTCCGGCGGGACCTACGAGCAGTACTTC.

The chain combines TRBV10-1 with TRBJ2-3; D unresolved. V lost 4 bases to trimming and J lost 4 bases, with 9 bases between them. The V gene's germline CDR1 is WNHNN and CDR2 SYGVQD (reference sequence). The CDR3 covers 13 residues. The CDR3 nucleotides read TGCGCCAGCAGTGGGACCCTGGCAGATACGCAGTATTTT. It yields the protein CASSGTLADTQYF.

V is TRBV4-1 and J is TRBJ2-1; a possible D gene is TRBD2 (6 bases). This CDR3 contains 16 residues. V lost 0 bases, J lost 8 bases, and 17 bases lay in between. Germline lookup yields CDR1 MGHRA and CDR2 YSYEKL. CDR3 nucleotides: TGCGCCAGCAGCCAAGAAGTCGCCCCCGGGGAGGATGAGCAGTTCTTC. Translated, it gives CASSQEVAPGEDEQFF.